The 14 T cell receptor beta chains presented below share a single source sample, sequenced in a study of blood T cells in healthy people across ages. The second PCR ran about 6 to 11 cycles with a sample-barcoded 5' primer and J-beta primers. TCRdb passed the 5' RACE reads through MiXCR, listing each CDR3 protein once. The sample consists of roughly 1.9 million distinct CDR3 sequences, around 40% of them appearing once. Sequenced material: blood. The receptors stem from a human donor in good health.

The table lists this clonotype with many counts. The V and J genes are TRBV12-3 or TRBV12-4 and TRBJ2-1; 7 bases fit TRBD2. Trimming at V came to 3 bases and at J to 0 bases, leaving 5 bases not matched to a gene. CDR3 length: 16 amino acids. The CDR3 nucleotides are TGTGCCAGCAGTTTTGGTCTAGCGGACTCCTACAATGAGCAGTTCTTC. The encoded protein is CASSFGLADSYNEQFF.

This clonotype was seen a few times. J is TRBJ2-7 and V is TRBV20-1; D is unclear. This CDR3 comprises 11 residues. Germline CDR1 and CDR2: DFQATT and SNEGSKA (reference sequence). V dropped 4 bases and J dropped 4 bases, with 8 bases sitting between them. The CDR3 sequence is CSAIVGYEQYF. CDR3 DNA sequence: TGCAGTGCTATCGTGGGGTACGAGCAGTACTTC.

This chain uses TRBV6-5 with TRBJ1-1; D not certain. CDR1 and CDR2 (germline): MNHEY, SVGAGI. CDR3 length: 14 amino acids. Trimming removed 5 bases from V and 1 base from J, with 11 bases in between. DNA of the CDR3: TGTGCCAGCAGTATCTACGGCTCGAACACTGAAGCTTTCTTT. This translates into CASSIYGSNTEAFF.

V gene TRBV20-1 combines with J gene TRBJ1-1; the match to TRBD1 covers 11 bases. The CDR3 length is 11 residues. Trimming at V came to 3 bases and at J to 11 bases, leaving 2 bases not matched to a gene. CDR1 DFQATT and CDR2 SNEGSKA come from the germline V gene (reference sequence). The DNA for the CDR3 is TGCAGTGCTAGTGGACAGGGGGCGGCTTTCTTT. The encoded protein is CSASGQGAAFF.

The chain joins TRBV18 to TRBJ2-4; D perhaps matches TRBD1 (5 bases). Gene TRBJ2-5 matches the end of the DNA better, so the J call may be wrong. The germline CDR1 and CDR2 sequences are KGHSH and LQKENI. The length of the CDR3 is 16 residues. The CDR3 nucleotides are TGTGCCAGCTCACCAACTCAGGGAACGTTGGGAGAGACCCAGTACTTC. Translation gives CASSPTQGTLGETQYF.

J is TRBJ2-7 and V is TRBV12-3 or TRBV12-4; TRBD1 or TRBD2 may be the D gene (6 bases each). The V end lost 5 bases, the J end lost 7 bases, and 15 bases lay between the germline ends. The CDR3 extends over 13 amino acids. CDR3 DNA sequence: TGTGCCAGCAGTCCACCGGAGGGGGGTGAGCAGTACTTC. Its translation: CASSPPEGGEQYF.

This clonotype has more than one count but fewer than ten. The rearrangement joins TRBV20-1 to TRBJ2-3; D is perhaps TRBD2 (7 bases). The CDR3 sequence is 15 residues long. Trimming removed 0 bases at V and 5 bases at J, with 15 bases between. CDR1 is DFQATT, CDR2 SNEGSKA, per germline (reference sequence). The DNA for the CDR3 is TGCAGTGCTAGAGATAGGGCGGGGGCCAGAGATACGCAGTATTTT. Protein: CSARDRAGARDTQYF.

To note about this clonotype: At one boundary the junction diverges from the germline segment, which might be a read error. The chain is built from TRBV7-7 and TRBJ2-3; D not resolved. The length of the CDR3 is 15 residues. CDR1 is SSHAT and CDR2 is FNYEAQ in the germline V gene (reference sequence). CDR3 residues: CASSLSSGHTDTQYF. The CDR3, as DNA: TGTGCTAGCAGCTTATCCTCAGGTCACACAGATACGCAGTATTTT.

The chain has TRBV2 and TRBJ1-2, with 7 nucleotides matching TRBD1. The V and J ends lost 7 bases and 3 bases, in that order; junction bases with no gene match: 5. The germline V gene encodes CDR1 SNHLY and CDR2 FYNNEI. The CDR3 has 13 amino acids. The DNA of the CDR3 is TGTGCCAGCAAGGGGACAGATTACTATGGCTACACCTTC. Its protein product is CASKGTDYYGYTF.

This sequence joins TRBV4-1 and TRBJ2-7; D is perhaps TRBD2 (5 bases). The CDR3 is 15 amino acids. Germline assignment: CDR1 MGHRA and CDR2 YSYEKL. Trimming stripped 3 bases from V and 2 bases from J, with 14 bases between. The CDR3 nucleotides read TGCGCCAGCAGCCACCCCGGGAAAAATCCCTACGAGCAGTACTTC. Residues: CASSHPGKNPYEQYF.

The genes are TRBV4-1 and TRBJ2-4; no clear D gene. Germline loops: CDR1 MGHRA, CDR2 YSYEKL. V was cut by 0 bases and J by 8 bases, with 14 bases left in between. CDR3 length: 15 amino acids. The CDR3 reads CASSQDQARNDIQYF. The CDR3 nucleotides read TGCGCCAGCAGCCAAGATCAAGCTAGGAACGACATTCAGTACTTC.

The rearrangement links TRBV4-2 to TRBJ2-5; tentatively, D is TRBD2 (5 bases). V lost 4 bases and J lost 0, with 15 bases in between. From germline, CDR1 is LGHNA and CDR2 YNFKEQ. The CDR3 covers 16 residues. The CDR3 protein is CASSPNQRKYQETQYF. The CDR3 DNA is TGTGCCAGCAGCCCTAATCAGCGGAAATACCAAGAGACCCAGTACTTC.

This clonotype was seen more than once but under ten times. This chain's CDR3 is CASNTGGAYNEQFF. The CDR3 DNA reads TGTGCCAGCAATACAGGGGGAGCCTACAATGAGCAGTTCTTC. This rearrangement joins TRBV6-2 or TRBV6-3 to TRBJ2-1; TRBD1 matches at 8 bases. After removal of 7 bases from V and 2 bases from J, the junction contained 4 bases not matched to a gene. From germline, CDR1 is MNHEY and CDR2 SVGEGT. The CDR3 length is 14 residues.

J is TRBJ2-4 and V is TRBV12-3 or TRBV12-4; 10 bases are shared with TRBD1. The closer fit of TRBJ2-7 to the DNA end suggests the J call may be wrong. The CDR3 length is 15 residues. CDR3 sequence reads: CASSFRDRGFDEQYF. The CDR3 coding sequence is TGTGCCAGCAGTTTTCGGGACAGGGGTTTCGACGAGCAGTACTTC.